The rows below give T cell receptor beta chains drawn from one sample of a study of radiotherapy plus CTLA-4 blockade in lung cancer. Assay: immunoSEQ multiplex PCR; the TCRdb copy retains only in-frame clones and omits some. The sample holds about 84,000 clones; 55% to 75% are singletons and the top ten take around 15%. The sequencing used peripheral blood, collected from a patient treated with radiotherapy plus ipilimumab. Every receptor here comes from a human donor with non-small cell lung cancer that progressed on radiotherapy plus ipilimumab. CDR3s include the opening cysteine and the closing phenylalanine or tryptophan. D genes are given only for firm matches. Some rows mark clone size as missing; the rest say once, few, many or name a class of expanded clone.

J	D	size	V	CDR3	DNA
TRBJ2-3	.	.	TRBV7-7	CASSPTGSMDTQYF	TGTGCTAGCAGCCCAACGGGGAGTATGGATACGCAGTATTTT
TRBJ1-1	.	.	TRBV6-1	CASSLRGENTEAFF	TGTGCCAGCAGCCTCCGAGGGGAAAACACTGAAGCTTTCTTT
TRBJ2-3	.	few	TRBV9	CASSVGGDITDTQYF	TGTGCCAGCAGCGTAGGAGGTGATATCACAGATACGCAGTATTTT
TRBJ2-1	.	.	TRBV27	CASSPQTSLRAYNEQFF	TGTGCCAGCAGTCCTCAAACTAGTCTTAGAGCCTACAATGAGCAGTTCTTC
TRBJ2-1	TRBD2	.	TRBV5-6	CASSSTGHPGLAGDSEQFF	TGTGCCAGCAGCTCAACAGGGCATCCGGGACTAGCGGGAGATAGTGAGCAGTTCTTC
TRBJ2-5	TRBD1	.	TRBV6-5	CASSTGTGMETQYF	TGTGCCAGCAGTACCGGGACAGGGATGGAGACCCAGTACTTC
TRBJ2-3	.	.	TRBV11-3	CASSQVEDTQYF	TGTGCCAGCAGCCAGGTCGAGGATACGCAGTATTTT
TRBJ1-1	.	.	TRBV28	CASSLFGAGTEAFF	TGTGCCAGCAGTTTATTTGGGGCGGGGACTGAAGCTTTCTTT
TRBJ2-2	TRBD2	.	TRBV5-4	CASSLVGGETTGELFF	TGTGCCAGCAGCTTAGTGGGAGGGGAGACCACCGGGGAGCTGTTTTTT
TRBJ2-7	TRBD1	.	TRBV30	CACPRTGASYEQYF	TGTGCCTGCCCAAGGACAGGGGCGTCCTACGAGCAGTACTTC
TRBJ2-3	TRBD2	.	TRBV27	CASSSPGLAADTQYF	TGTGCCAGCAGTTCCCCGGGACTAGCGGCGGATACGCAGTATTTT
TRBJ2-2	.	.	TRBV5-1	CASSLGQRTGELFF	TGCGCCAGCAGCTTGGGACAGAGGACCGGGGAGCTGTTTTTT
TRBJ2-7	TRBD1	.	TRBV10-3	CAIRTQGGSYEQYF	TGTGCCATCAGGACACAGGGGGGCTCCTACGAGCAGTACTTC
TRBJ1-4	.	few	TRBV28	CASIPRTGRYEKLFF	TGTGCCAGCATCCCACGGACCGGGCGGTACGAAAAACTGTTTTTT
TRBJ1-1	.	few	TRBV10-1	CASSGQGWPNLNTEAFF	TGCGCCAGCAGTGGTCAGGGTTGGCCAAACCTCAACACTGAAGCTTTCTTT
TRBJ1-6	TRBD1	.	TRBV5-1	CASSTGAHSGSPLHF	TGCGCCAGCAGCACAGGGGCCCATAGCGGTTCACCCCTCCACTTT
TRBJ2-5	.	.	TRBV28	CASSPDYGEETQYF	TGTGCCAGCAGCCCCGATTACGGGGAGGAGACCCAGTACTTC
TRBJ1-5	.	.	TRBV10-3	CAIILGSGKPQHF	TGTGCCATCATTTTAGGGTCGGGGAAGCCCCAGCATTTT
TRBJ2-5	.	.	TRBV7-2	CASRVKALEETQYF	TGTGCCAGCAGGGTTAAGGCCCTAGAGGAGACCCAGTACTTC
TRBJ1-2	TRBD1	.	TRBV29-1	CSVDGQGASGYTF	TGCAGCGTTGACGGGCAGGGGGCGAGTGGCTACACCTTC
TRBJ2-7	TRBD2	few	TRBV7-9	CASSLGRDEQYF	TGTGCCAGCAGCCTCGGGAGGGACGAGCAGTACTTC
TRBJ2-3	TRBD1	.	TRBV7-2	CASSNRGFADTQYF	TGTGCCAGCAGCAACAGGGGGTTCGCGGATACGCAGTATTTT
TRBJ1-1	.	few	TRBV6-5	CASSGGGVRITEAFF	TGTGCCAGCAGTGGAGGGGGGGTGAGGATCACTGAAGCTTTCTTT
TRBJ2-3	.	.	TRBV7-2	CASSLATDTQYF	TGTGCCAGCAGCCTCGCTACAGATACGCAGTATTTT
TRBJ1-1	.	.	TRBV14	CASSQEEGHSPNTEAFF	TGTGCCAGCAGCCAAGAAGAGGGCCACTCCCCTAACACTGAAGCTTTCTTT
TRBJ1-6	.	few	TRBV6-5	CASSYGGENSPLHF	TGTGCCAGCAGTTACGGGGGGGAGAATTCACCCCTCCACTTT
TRBJ2-2	TRBD2	.	TRBV29-1	CSGSGRDTGELFF	TGCAGCGGATCCGGGAGGGACACCGGGGAGCTGTTTTTT
TRBJ2-3	.	few	TRBV5-1	CASSFSGLNTDTQYF	TGCGCCAGCAGCTTCTCGGGACTCAACACAGATACGCAGTATTTT
TRBJ2-7	.	.	TRBV5-1	CASSLEADYAQYF	TGCGCCAGCAGCTTGGAAGCTGACTACGCGCAGTACTTC